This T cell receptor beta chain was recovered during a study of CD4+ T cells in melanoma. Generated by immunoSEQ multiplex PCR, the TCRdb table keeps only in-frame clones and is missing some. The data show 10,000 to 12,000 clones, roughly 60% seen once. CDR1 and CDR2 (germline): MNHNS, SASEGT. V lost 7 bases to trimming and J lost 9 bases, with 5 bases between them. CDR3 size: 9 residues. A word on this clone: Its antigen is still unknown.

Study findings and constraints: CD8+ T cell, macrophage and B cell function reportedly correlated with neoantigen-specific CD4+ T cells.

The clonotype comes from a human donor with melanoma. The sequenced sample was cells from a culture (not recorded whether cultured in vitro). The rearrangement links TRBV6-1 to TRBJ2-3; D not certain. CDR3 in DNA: TGTGCCAGCAAACGAACGCAGTATTTT. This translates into CASKRTQYF.